The 10 T cell receptor beta chains reported below all come from one sample, sequenced in a study of T cell repertoires in cytomegalovirus infection. These receptors have no known antigen. TCRdb re-analysed the reads in MiXCR, keeping a single row per CDR3 protein. The sample lists approximately 730,000 distinct CDR3 sequences, about 33% seen once, with about 18% in the top ten. The sample here was cultured PBMCs, taken from culture after CMV antigen stimulation. The receptor set was obtained from a human donor in good health (CMV status not recorded). Some clones in this sample may be carry-over from other donors' samples.

This clonotype was seen a few times. The chain joins TRBV4-1 to TRBJ1-1; possibly TRBD1 for D (5 bases). This CDR3 region has 15 residues. Trimming shortened V by 5 bases and J by 2 bases, and 15 bases separated the two germline ends. CDR1 and CDR2 (germline): MGHRA, YSYEKL. The CDR3 DNA is TGCGCCAGCAGCGGACGGACCAGGGATAACACTGAAGCTTTCTTT. As protein: CASSGRTRDNTEAFF.

The chain joins TRBV4-1 to TRBJ1-2; maybe TRBD1 (6 bases). Germline V gene data show CDR1 as MGHRA and CDR2 as YSYEKL. The CDR3 runs 14 residues. V lost 0 bases and J 3 bases, leaving 8 bases between the germline ends. CDR3 DNA sequence: TGCGCCAGCAGCCAAGACAACAGGGACTATGGCTACACCTTC. Translation gives CASSQDNRDYGYTF.

This clonotype was observed a handful of times. This chain uses TRBV7-9 with TRBJ2-2; 7 bases agree with TRBD1. CDR1 SEHNR and CDR2 FQNEAQ come from the germline V gene (reference sequence). V lost 5 bases to trimming and J lost 13 bases; unmatched junction nucleotides: 7. This CDR3 spans 12 amino acids. CDR3 sequence reads: CASSAQGELLFF. Here the CDR3 DNA reads TGTGCCAGCAGCGCCCAGGGGGAATTGCTGTTTTTT.

The rearrangement uses TRBV7-9 and TRBJ2-1, with 9 positions matching TRBD2. Germline CDR1 reads SEHNR; CDR2 reads FQNEAQ (reference sequence). J was trimmed by 6 bases and V by 5 bases; bases with no gene match: 8. The CDR3 has 15 amino acids. DNA for the CDR3: TGTGCCAGCAGCCACGGGTTAGCGGGGGTCAATGAGCAGTTCTTC. Protein sequence: CASSHGLAGVNEQFF.

This clonotype was seen a handful of times. In DNA form, the CDR3 reads TGTGCCAGCAGCTCGCTACGGACAGGGTGGAGAAACATTCAGTACTTC. Encoded protein: CASSSLRTGWRNIQYF. The rearrangement joins TRBV5-5 to TRBJ2-4, with TRBD1 matching over 8 bases. Germline loops: CDR1 SGHKS, CDR2 YYEKEE (reference sequence). The CDR3 covers 16 residues. The V segment lost 3 bases and the J segment 6 bases; nucleotides outside the gene matches: 11.

This clonotype was counted a few times. The chain joins TRBV10-3 to TRBJ2-5; D call uncertain. V lost 3 bases and J 4 bases, leaving 9 bases between the germline ends. Germline CDR1 is ENHRY and CDR2 is SYGVKD. The CDR3 sequence is 13 residues long. CDR3 loop: CAISEMGRETQYF. The CDR3 nucleotides read TGTGCCATCAGTGAAATGGGCCGAGAGACCCAGTACTTC.

V gene TRBV10-3 combines with J gene TRBJ1-2; D not resolved. Trimming removed 7 bases from V and 8 bases from J, with 17 bases in between. Germline V gene data show CDR1 as ENHRY and CDR2 as SYGVKD. This CDR3 is 13 amino acids long. The CDR3 spells CAINAATARGYTF. The CDR3 bases are TGTGCCATCAATGCAGCCACAGCCAGGGGCTACACCTTC.

This clonotype was observed a handful of times. The genes are TRBV7-2 and TRBJ2-6, with D hard to call. Trimming took 1 base from V and 0 from J, leaving 7 bases between them. This CDR3 comprises 16 residues. Germline CDR1 is SGHTA and CDR2 is FQGNSA. The CDR3 nucleotides read TGTGCCAGCAGCTTAGGTGCCGTCTCTGGGGCCAACGTCCTGACTTTC. This encodes CASSLGAVSGANVLTF.

This clonotype has more than one count but fewer than ten. This chain links TRBV6-2 or TRBV6-3 with TRBJ2-3, with TRBD2 matching 8 bases. With V trimmed by 2 bases and J by 3 bases, 7 bases remained unmatched. Germline assignment: CDR1 MNHEY and CDR2 SVGEGT. The CDR3 totals 16 residues. Written as DNA, the CDR3 is TGTGCCAGCAGTTACGTTTTTGGGACTAGGACAGATACGCAGTATTTT. Its translation is CASSYVFGTRTDTQYF.

CDR3 sequence reads: CASSWTPGDGYTF. The CDR3 nucleotides are TGCGCCAGCAGCTGGACCCCAGGGGATGGCTACACCTTC. The chain joins TRBV5-1 to TRBJ1-2, with D possibly TRBD1 on 6 matching bases. This CDR3 contains 13 residues. Trimming pared 3 bases from V and 6 bases from J, leaving 12 bases between. The germline V gene has CDR1 SGHRS and CDR2 YFSETQ.